Presented here are 14 T cell receptor beta chains from one specimen sequenced in a study of OX40 agonist ivuxolimab in advanced cancers. The library was obtained by the immunoSEQ multiplex PCR assay. TCRdb took over this immuneACCESS table, retaining in-frame rearrangements with V and J assigned. Such tables are incomplete; in checked studies, under half of the missing clones stem from an unresolved V gene, and the remainder is unexplained. The sample profile shows roughly 10,000 clones; more than 60% of them were found once. Approximately 16% of the sample is taken by the ten largest. Sequences were derived from CD4+ or CD8+ T cells sorted from blood, sampled in a trial of the OX40 agonist ivuxolimab. These receptors came from an adult with an advanced solid tumor such as melanoma, head and neck, liver or kidney cancer.

The chain joins TRBV7-2 to TRBJ1-4, with D maybe TRBD1 (6 bases). Germline CDR1 is SGHTA and CDR2 is FQGNSA. With 1 base removed from V and 5 bases from J, the gap between germline ends came to 11 bases. This CDR3 contains 15 residues. Written as DNA, the CDR3 is TGTGCCAGCAGCTTAGACGGGGGCCTCAATGAAAAACTGTTTTTT. Residues: CASSLDGGLNEKLFF.

In nucleotides, the CDR3 is TGTGCCAGCAGCTTAGACCCGCCAGGGACGGTTGACTATGGCTACACCTTC. As protein: CASSLDPPGTVDYGYTF. The V and J genes are TRBV11-2 and TRBJ1-2, with a possible D match to TRBD1 (5 bases). Germline-derived CDR1 and CDR2 are SGHAT and FQNNGV. The V and J ends lost 0 bases and 3 bases respectively, with 17 bases between them. The CDR3 has 17 amino acids.

This chain joins TRBV6-5 and TRBJ1-5; D remains ambiguous. The ends were cut back, 3 bases at V and 6 bases at J, with 12 bases in the middle. Germline assignment: CDR1 MNHEY and CDR2 SVGAGI. CDR3 length equals 14 residues. DNA for the CDR3: TGTGCCAGCAGTTATACTAGGGAAGGTCAGCCCCAGCATTTT. This encodes CASSYTREGQPQHF.

This clone was recorded once. The chain couples TRBV11-2 to TRBJ2-1; D unresolved. The CDR3 is 13 amino acids. With 0 bases removed from V and 6 bases from J, the gap between germline ends came to 6 bases. Germline V lookup: CDR1 SGHAT, CDR2 FQNNGV. DNA for the CDR3: TGTGCCAGCAGCTTAGAACCACCCAATGAGCAGTTCTTC. Amino acids: CASSLEPPNEQFF.

The chain couples TRBV27 to TRBJ2-3, with a possible D match to TRBD2 (5 bases). In germline, CDR1 is MNHEY, CDR2 SMNVEV (reference sequence). Deletions cut 5 bases from V and 0 bases from J, with 15 bases between. The CDR3 sequence is 16 residues long. The CDR3, as DNA: TGTGCCAGCAGTACCCAAAGAGGGCTTAGCACAGATACGCAGTATTTT. Encoded protein: CASSTQRGLSTDTQYF.

This chain uses TRBV19 with TRBJ2-7; D may be TRBD1 or TRBD2 (5 bases each). The CDR3 runs 13 residues. V was shortened by 5 bases and J by 6 bases, with 14 bases between the two germline ends. Germline CDR1 LNHDA, CDR2 SQIVND (reference sequence). The DNA for the CDR3 is TGTGCCAGTAGTCGGGACGAAACCGCCGAGCAGTACTTC. It yields the protein CASSRDETAEQYF.

The J gene is TRBJ2-3, the V gene TRBV6-5; weak D call: TRBD1 (5 bases). V was pared by 6 bases and J by 2 bases, with 12 bases between. The CDR3 totals 14 residues. Germline loops: CDR1 MNHEY, CDR2 SVGAGI. CDR3 loop: CASSPDSNTDTQYF. CDR3 DNA sequence: TGTGCCAGCAGCCCCGACAGTAACACAGATACGCAGTATTTT.

This rearrangement joins TRBV7-6 to TRBJ2-1; 8 bases are shared with TRBD2. The ends lost 1 base at V and 9 bases at J; junction bases unmatched: 2. Germline lookup yields CDR1 SGHVS and CDR2 FNYEAQ. This CDR3 contains 13 residues. Here the CDR3 DNA reads TGTGCCAGCAGCTTAGGGACTAGCAGTGAGCAGTTCTTC. It specifies CASSLGTSSEQFF.

The chain has TRBV15 and TRBJ1-1; D is uncertain. Trimming removed 0 bases from V and 0 bases from J, with 5 bases in between. The CDR3 runs 14 residues. CDR1 is LNHNV, CDR2 YYDKDF, per germline (reference sequence). The DNA for the CDR3 is TGTGCCACCAGCAGAGAGCGGCTGAACACTGAAGCTTTCTTT. This gives the protein CATSRERLNTEAFF.

CDR3 in amino acids: CASSLYSWRRAENYEQYF. CDR3 bases: TGTGCCAGCAGCTTATATTCCTGGAGGCGCGCCGAGAACTACGAGCAGTACTTC. The V and J genes are TRBV7-8 and TRBJ2-7; weak D call: TRBD2 (5 bases). The V gene's germline CDR1 is SGHVS and CDR2 FQNEAQ. Trimming left V 2 bases short and J 3 bases short, with 23 bases between. This CDR3 contains 18 residues.

The V call is TRBV7-8, the J call TRBJ1-2, with D tentatively TRBD1 (5 bases). CDR1 and CDR2 from the germline V gene are SGHVS and FQNEAQ. Trimming shortened V by 5 bases and J by 1 base, and 14 bases separated the two germline ends. The CDR3 is 15 amino acids. CDR3 sequence reads: CASSHRDFLNYGYTF. In nucleotides, the CDR3 is TGTGCCAGCAGCCACCGGGACTTCCTTAACTATGGCTACACCTTC.

This clone rates as medium-sized (0.01 to 0.1%). This chain connects TRBV30 to TRBJ2-2; a possible D gene is TRBD1 (6 bases). CDR3 length: 15 amino acids. Per the germline V gene, CDR1 is GTSNPN and CDR2 is SVGIG (reference sequence). Trimming took 3 bases from V and 3 from J, leaving 14 bases between them. CDR3 protein: CAWSLQGRDTGELFF. The CDR3, as DNA: TGTGCCTGGAGCTTACAGGGCCGGGACACCGGGGAGCTGTTTTTT.

This CDR3 reads CASSWANGGNQPQHF. For the CDR3, the DNA is TGTGCCAGTAGTTGGGCGAACGGGGGCAATCAGCCCCAGCATTTT. J is TRBJ1-5 and V is TRBV19; D is unclear. Germline values: CDR1 LNHDA, CDR2 SQIVND (reference sequence). V lost 5 bases and J 2 bases, leaving 13 bases between the germline ends. The CDR3 totals 15 residues.

V usage is TRBV7-9 and J usage is TRBJ2-1, with 12 bases matching TRBD2. The V segment lost 1 base and the J segment 6 bases; nucleotides outside the gene matches: 4. Germline CDR1 reads SEHNR; CDR2 reads FQNEAQ (reference sequence). This CDR3 contains 16 residues. The DNA of the CDR3 is TGTGCCAGCAGCTTAGTGATACTAGCGGGAGGCAATGAGCAGTTCTTC. Its protein product is CASSLVILAGGNEQFF. Supplemented by reference TRBV7-9 and TRBJ2-1, the full variable domain reads DTGVSQNPRHKITKRGQNVTFRCDPISEHNRLYWYRQTLGQGPEFLTYFQNEAQLEKSRLLSDRFSAERPKGSFSTLEIQRTEQGDSAMYLCASSLVILAGGNEQFFGPGTRLTVL.